The rows below give T cell receptor beta chains drawn from one sample of a study of blood T cell repertoires in COVID-19. Only in-frame clones appear in the TCRdb table, and some are missing; sequencing was by immunoSEQ multiplex PCR. Of some 40,000 clones listed, roughly 80% are singletons. The sequenced sample was peripheral blood. Receptors were obtained from a man between 65 and 85 years old with acute or convalescent COVID-19. Each CDR3 is given with its conserved first and last residue. A D gene is named only where the DNA matches it firmly. Size tells how often a clone was seen (once, few, many) or the class of an expanded clone, and some rows leave it out.

TRBJ1-2 TRBV30 TRBD1 NA CAWIPGGRSYGYTF TGTGCCTGGATCCCAGGGGGCCGTAGCTATGGCTACACCTTC
TRBJ2-1 TRBV6-4 TRBD2 NA CASSDSWRGGCYNEQFF TGTGCCAGCAGTGACTCTTGGCGGGGGGGCTGTTACAATGAGCAGTTCTTC
TRBJ2-7 TRBV6-5 TRBD1 NA CASSAGTGFLGQYF TGTGCCAGCAGCGCCGGGACAGGGTTTTTAGGGCAGTACTTC
TRBJ1-6 TRBV4-1 NA NA CASRPAPGNSPLHF TGCGCCAGCAGGCCGGCTCCGGGTAATTCACCCCTCCACTTT
TRBJ2-1 TRBV24-1 TRBD1 NA CATSDPGQANNEQFF TGTGCCACCAGTGATCCGGGACAGGCGAACAATGAGCAGTTCTTC
TRBJ1-1 TRBV6-5 TRBD1 few CASRDRGGSTEAFF TGTGCCAGCAGAGACAGGGGAGGGAGCACTGAAGCTTTCTTT
TRBJ2-7 TRBV2 TRBD2 NA CASSGTSGNYEQYF TGTGCCAGCAGTGGGACTAGCGGGAACTACGAGCAGTACTTC
TRBJ1-1 TRBV10-1 NA NA CASSTGMNTEAFF TGCGCCAGCAGCACAGGAATGAACACTGAAGCTTTCTTT
TRBJ2-7 TRBV4-1 NA NA CASSQGIVGTSTSYEQYF TGCGCCAGCAGCCAAGGGATAGTGGGGACAAGTACTTCCTACGAGCAGTACTTC
TRBJ2-7 TRBV19 NA once CASSSGGQLEEQYF TGTGCCAGTAGTAGCGGGGGACAATTGGAGGAGCAGTACTTC
TRBJ1-1 TRBV19 TRBD1 few CASSALDRGWTEAFF TGTGCCAGTAGTGCCCTGGACAGGGGTTGGACTGAAGCTTTCTTT
TRBJ2-2 TRBV19 TRBD2 once CASRPGGDTGELFF TGTGCCAGTAGGCCCGGGGGGGATACCGGGGAGCTGTTTTTT
TRBJ2-7 TRBV18 TRBD1 NA CASSPFETGIDEQYF TGTGCCAGCTCACCCTTTGAGACAGGGATCGACGAGCAGTACTTC
TRBJ1-2 TRBV20-1 NA NA CSATQGNGYTF TGCAGTGCTACACAGGGAAATGGCTACACCTTC
TRBJ2-7 TRBV6-6 NA NA CASREPQGTLYEQYF TGTGCCAGCAGGGAACCCCAGGGAACGTTGTACGAGCAGTACTTC
TRBJ2-3 TRBV18 TRBD1 NA CASSPGTGNTDTQYF TGTGCCAGCTCGCCCGGGACAGGGAACACAGATACGCAGTATTTT
TRBJ1-5 TRBV20-1 NA few CSASPGDQPQHF TGCAGTGCTAGTCCAGGGGATCAGCCCCAGCATTTT
TRBJ1-2 TRBV28 TRBD1 few CASSSPGTGGFVYGYTF TGTGCCAGCAGTTCCCCCGGGACAGGGGGCTTTGTGTATGGCTACACCTTC
TRBJ1-2 TRBV3-1/TRBV3-2 NA once CASSQDAGFGNYGYTF TGTGCCAGCAGCCAAGATGCAGGGTTCGGAAACTATGGCTACACCTTC
TRBJ2-2 TRBV7-7 TRBD1 NA CASSSNQGAGELFF TGTGCCAGCAGCTCGAATCAGGGGGCCGGGGAGCTGTTTTTT
TRBJ1-2 TRBV19 NA few CASRRPTGRGYGYTF TGTGCCAGCAGGCGTCCGACAGGTAGAGGCTATGGCTACACCTTC
TRBJ1-4 TRBV21-1 NA few CASYSRGQGSWSNEKLFF TGTGCCAGCTATTCCCGAGGACAGGGGTCATGGAGCAATGAAAAACTGTTTTTT